This T cell receptor beta chain was documented in a study of neurological immune-mediated disorders. Notes on the study in general: Multiple sclerosis patients had less TCR clonal expansion than even healthy controls, unlike HTLV-1-associated myelopathy.

For the unsorted libraries, 2 million PBMCs stored at -80 C served as input. The CDR3 is 13 residues long. The V gene lost 8 bases and the J gene lost 7 bases, with 18 bases spanning the gap. Each TCR transcript was tagged with a 10-nucleotide random UMI during 5'RACE. Over 160 million TCR-beta sequences from 15-18 subjects were obtained in each sequencing run. TCRdb re-called the 5' RACE reads with MiXCR, one entry per CDR3 protein. Altogether 54,000 or so distinct CDR3 sequences are present, roughly 3.8% being singletons, with the ten largest covering 6.5%. At least ten counts were recorded for this clonotype. The antigen is unknown.

Material for sequencing was PBMCs. This TCR was sampled from a man between 60 and 70 years old with multiple sclerosis. The V gene is TRBV12-3 or TRBV12-4, the J gene TRBJ2-7; D is tentatively TRBD1 or TRBD2 (6 bases each). CDR3 in DNA: TGTGCCAGCGTCTATCCTGGAGGGGGGGAGCAGTACTTC. As protein: CASVYPGGGEQYF.